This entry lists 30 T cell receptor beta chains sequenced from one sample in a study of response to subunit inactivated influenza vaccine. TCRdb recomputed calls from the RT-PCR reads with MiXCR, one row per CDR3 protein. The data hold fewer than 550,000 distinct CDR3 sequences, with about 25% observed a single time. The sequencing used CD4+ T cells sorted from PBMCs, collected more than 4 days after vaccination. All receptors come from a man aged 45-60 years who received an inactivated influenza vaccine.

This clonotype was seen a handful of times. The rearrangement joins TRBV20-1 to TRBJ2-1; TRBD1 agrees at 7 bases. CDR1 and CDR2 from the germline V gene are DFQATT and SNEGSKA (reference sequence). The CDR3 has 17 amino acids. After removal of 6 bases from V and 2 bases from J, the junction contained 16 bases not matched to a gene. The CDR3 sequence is CSALGRVRGRPYNEQFF. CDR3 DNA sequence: TGCAGTGCCCTAGGCCGAGTAAGGGGGCGGCCCTACAATGAGCAGTTCTTC.

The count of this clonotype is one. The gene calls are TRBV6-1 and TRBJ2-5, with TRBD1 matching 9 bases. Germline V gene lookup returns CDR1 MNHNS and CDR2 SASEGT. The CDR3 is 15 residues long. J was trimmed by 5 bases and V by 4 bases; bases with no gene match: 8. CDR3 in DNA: TGTGCCAGCAGTGCGGACAGGGGCTCGGTGGAGACCCAGTACTTC. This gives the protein CASSADRGSVETQYF.

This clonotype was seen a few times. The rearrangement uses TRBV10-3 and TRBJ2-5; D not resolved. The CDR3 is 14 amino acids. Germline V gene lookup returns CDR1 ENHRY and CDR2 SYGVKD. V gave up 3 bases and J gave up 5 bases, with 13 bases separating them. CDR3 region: CAISDPLGRETQYF. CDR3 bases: TGTGCCATCAGTGATCCCTTAGGGCGGGAGACCCAGTACTTC.

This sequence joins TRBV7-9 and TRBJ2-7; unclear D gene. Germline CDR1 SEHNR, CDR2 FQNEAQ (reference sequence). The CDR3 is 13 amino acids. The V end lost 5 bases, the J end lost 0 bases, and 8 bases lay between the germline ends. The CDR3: CASSLDISYEQYF. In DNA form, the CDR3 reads TGTGCCAGCAGCCTAGACATCTCCTACGAGCAGTACTTC.

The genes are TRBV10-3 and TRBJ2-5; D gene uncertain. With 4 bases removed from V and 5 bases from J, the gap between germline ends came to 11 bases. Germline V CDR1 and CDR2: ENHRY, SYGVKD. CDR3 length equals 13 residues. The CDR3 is CAISASAEETQYF. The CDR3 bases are TGTGCCATCAGTGCGTCGGCAGAGGAGACCCAGTACTTC.

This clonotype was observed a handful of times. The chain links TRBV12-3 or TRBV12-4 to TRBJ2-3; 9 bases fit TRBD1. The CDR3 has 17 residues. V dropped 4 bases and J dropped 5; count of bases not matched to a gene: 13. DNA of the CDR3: TGTGCCAGCAGTTCCCTGCGAGGACAGGGGTTTCAAGATACGCAGTATTTT. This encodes CASSSLRGQGFQDTQYF.

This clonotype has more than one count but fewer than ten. The DNA for the CDR3 is TGTGCCAGCAGTTACTCCTACCGACAGGGTTCTTACGAGCAGTACTTC. It translates to CASSYSYRQGSYEQYF. The V call is TRBV6-5, the J call TRBJ2-7, with TRBD1 matching over 7 bases. V shed 0 bases, J shed 4 bases, and the junction held 9 bases outside the gene matches. CDR1 MNHEY and CDR2 SVGAGI come from the germline V gene. CDR3 length: 16 amino acids.

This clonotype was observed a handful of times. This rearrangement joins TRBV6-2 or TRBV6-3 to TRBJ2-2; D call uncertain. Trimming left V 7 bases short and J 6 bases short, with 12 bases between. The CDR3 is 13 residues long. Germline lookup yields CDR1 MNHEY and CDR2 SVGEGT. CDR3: CASNGQTPGELFF. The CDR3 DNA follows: TGTGCCAGCAATGGGCAGACTCCCGGGGAGCTGTTTTTT.

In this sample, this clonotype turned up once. CDR3 region: CSAQTGKRVGEQFF. CDR3 coding DNA: TGCAGTGCACAGACAGGGAAGAGGGTAGGTGAGCAGTTCTTC. The rearrangement links TRBV20-1 to TRBJ2-1; the match to TRBD1 covers 7 bases. V dropped 6 bases and J dropped 9; count of bases not matched to a gene: 14. The CDR3 is 14 amino acids. The V gene's germline CDR1 is DFQATT and CDR2 SNEGSKA (reference sequence).

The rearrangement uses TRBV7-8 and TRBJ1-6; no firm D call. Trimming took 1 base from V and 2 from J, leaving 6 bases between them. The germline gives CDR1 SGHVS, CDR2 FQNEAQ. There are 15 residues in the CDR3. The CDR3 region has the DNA TGTGCCAGCAGCTTAGGGTACACCTATAATTCACCCCTCCACTTT. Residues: CASSLGYTYNSPLHF.

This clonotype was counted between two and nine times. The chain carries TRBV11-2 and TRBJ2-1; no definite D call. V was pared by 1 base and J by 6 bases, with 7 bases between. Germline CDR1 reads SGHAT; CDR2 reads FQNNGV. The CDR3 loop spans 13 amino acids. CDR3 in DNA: TGTGCCAGCAGCTTAGTTACGGGCAATGAGCAGTTCTTC. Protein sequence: CASSLVTGNEQFF.

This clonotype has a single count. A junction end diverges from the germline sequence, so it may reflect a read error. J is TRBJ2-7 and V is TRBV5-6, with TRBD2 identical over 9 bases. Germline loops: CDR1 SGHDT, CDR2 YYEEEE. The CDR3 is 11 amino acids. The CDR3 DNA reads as TGTGCCAGCAGCTTGGGACTAGCGGAGGTCTTC. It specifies CASSLGLAEVF. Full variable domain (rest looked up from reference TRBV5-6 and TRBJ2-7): DAGVTQSPTHLIKTRGQQVTLRCSPKSGHDTVSWYQQALGQGPQFIFQYYEEEERQRGNFPDRFSGHQFPNYSSELNVNALLLGDSALYLCASSLGLAEVFGPGTRLTVT.

CDR3: CSASVWGRGDNEQFF. The CDR3 bases are TGCAGTGCTAGTGTGTGGGGGCGCGGGGACAATGAGCAGTTCTTC. The V and J genes are TRBV20-1 and TRBJ2-1, with D perhaps given as TRBD1 or TRBD2 (6 bases each). This CDR3 spans 15 amino acids. V was clipped by 3 bases and J by 5 bases, with 17 bases between them. Germline V gives CDR1 DFQATT, CDR2 SNEGSKA (reference sequence).

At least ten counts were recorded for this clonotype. The CDR3 reads CASSLRAGEQFF. CDR3 nucleotide sequence: TGTGCCAGCAGTTTAAGGGCGGGAGAGCAGTTCTTC. The chain employs TRBV12-3 or TRBV12-4 and TRBJ2-1; D possibly corresponds to TRBD2 (6 bases). This CDR3 comprises 12 residues. Trimming pared 2 bases from V and 10 bases from J, leaving 9 bases between.

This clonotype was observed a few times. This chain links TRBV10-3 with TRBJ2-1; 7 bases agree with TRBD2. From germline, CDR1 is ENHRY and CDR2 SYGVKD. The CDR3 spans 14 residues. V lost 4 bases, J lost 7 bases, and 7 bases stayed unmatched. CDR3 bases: TGTGCCATCAGTGGGCTGACTAGCAGGAATGAGCAGTTCTTC. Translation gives CAISGLTSRNEQFF.

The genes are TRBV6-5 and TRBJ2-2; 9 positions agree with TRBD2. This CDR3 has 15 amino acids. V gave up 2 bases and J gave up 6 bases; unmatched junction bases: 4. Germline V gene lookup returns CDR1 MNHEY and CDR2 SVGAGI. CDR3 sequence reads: CASSYGGGAAGELFF. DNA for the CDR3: TGTGCCAGCAGTTACGGCGGGGGGGCCGCCGGGGAGCTGTTTTTT.

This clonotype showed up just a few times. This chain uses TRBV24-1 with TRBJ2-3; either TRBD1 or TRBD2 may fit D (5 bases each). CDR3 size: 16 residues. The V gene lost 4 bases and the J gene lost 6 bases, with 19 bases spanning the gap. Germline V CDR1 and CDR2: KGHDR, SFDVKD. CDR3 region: CATSDLPRGGLDTQYF. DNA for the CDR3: TGTGCCACCAGTGACCTACCCCGGGGCGGTCTCGATACGCAGTATTTT.

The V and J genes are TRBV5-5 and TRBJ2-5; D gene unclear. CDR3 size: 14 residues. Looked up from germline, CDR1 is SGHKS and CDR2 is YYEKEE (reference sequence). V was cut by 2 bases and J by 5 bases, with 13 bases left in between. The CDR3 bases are TGTGCCAGCAGCTTAGCAGCCTACGGGGAGACCCAGTACTTC. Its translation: CASSLAAYGETQYF.

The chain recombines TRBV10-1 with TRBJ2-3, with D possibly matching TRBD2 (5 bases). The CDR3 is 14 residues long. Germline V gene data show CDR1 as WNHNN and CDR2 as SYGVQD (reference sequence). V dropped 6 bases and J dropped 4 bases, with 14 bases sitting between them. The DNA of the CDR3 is TGCGCCAGCAGCCGGGCGGGTTTAGCAGATACGCAGTATTTT. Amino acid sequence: CASSRAGLADTQYF.

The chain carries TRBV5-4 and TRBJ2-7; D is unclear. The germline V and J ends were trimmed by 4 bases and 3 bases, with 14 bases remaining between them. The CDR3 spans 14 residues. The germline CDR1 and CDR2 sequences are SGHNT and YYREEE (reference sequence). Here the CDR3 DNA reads TGTGCCAGCAGCCACACGGCAGGAGACTACGAGCAGTACTTC. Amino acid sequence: CASSHTAGDYEQYF. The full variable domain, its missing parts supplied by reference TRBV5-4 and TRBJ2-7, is ETGVTQSPTHLIKTRGQQVTLRCSSQSGHNTVSWYQQALGQGPQFIFQYYREEENGRGNFPPRFSGLQFPNYSSELNVNALELDDSALYLCASSHTAGDYEQYFGPGTRLTVT.

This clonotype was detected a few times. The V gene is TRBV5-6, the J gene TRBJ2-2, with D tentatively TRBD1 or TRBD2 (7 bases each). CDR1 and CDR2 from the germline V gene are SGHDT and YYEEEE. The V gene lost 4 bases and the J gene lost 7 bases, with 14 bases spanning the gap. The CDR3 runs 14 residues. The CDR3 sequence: CASSPTGRDGELFF. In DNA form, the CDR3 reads TGTGCCAGCAGCCCGACAGGGAGGGACGGGGAGCTGTTTTTT.

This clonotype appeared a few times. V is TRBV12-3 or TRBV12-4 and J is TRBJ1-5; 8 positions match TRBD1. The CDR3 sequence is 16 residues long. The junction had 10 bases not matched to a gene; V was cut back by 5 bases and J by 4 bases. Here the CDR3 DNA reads TGTGCCAGCAGTCTCGGGGCGGACAGGGTAAATCAGCCCCAGCATTTT. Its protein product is CASSLGADRVNQPQHF.

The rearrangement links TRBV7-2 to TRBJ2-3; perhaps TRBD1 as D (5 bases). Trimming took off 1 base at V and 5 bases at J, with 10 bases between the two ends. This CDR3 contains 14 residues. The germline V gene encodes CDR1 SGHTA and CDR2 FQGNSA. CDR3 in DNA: TGTGCCAGCAGCTTAGTCAGGGCCGGAGATACGCAGTATTTT. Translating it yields CASSLVRAGDTQYF.

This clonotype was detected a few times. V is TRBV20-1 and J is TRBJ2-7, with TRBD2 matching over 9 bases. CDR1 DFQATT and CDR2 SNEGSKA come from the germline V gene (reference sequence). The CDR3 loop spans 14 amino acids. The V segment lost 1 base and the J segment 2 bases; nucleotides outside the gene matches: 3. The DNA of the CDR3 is TGCAGTGCTAGAGCTAGCGGGATCGCCTACGAGCAGTACTTC. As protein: CSARASGIAYEQYF.

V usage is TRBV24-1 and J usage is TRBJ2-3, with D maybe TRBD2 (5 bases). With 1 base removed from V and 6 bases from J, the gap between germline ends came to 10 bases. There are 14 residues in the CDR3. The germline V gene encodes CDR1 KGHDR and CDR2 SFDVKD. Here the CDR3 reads CATSDFRRADTQYF. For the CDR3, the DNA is TGTGCCACCAGTGATTTTCGGCGGGCGGATACGCAGTATTTT.

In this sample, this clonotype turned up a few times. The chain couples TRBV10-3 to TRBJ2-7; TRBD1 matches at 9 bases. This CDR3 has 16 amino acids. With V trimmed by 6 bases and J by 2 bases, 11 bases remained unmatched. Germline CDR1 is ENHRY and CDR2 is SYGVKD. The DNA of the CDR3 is TGTGCCATCAGAGACAACACAGGGGGCGCCGCCTACGAGCAGTACTTC. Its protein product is CAIRDNTGGAAYEQYF.

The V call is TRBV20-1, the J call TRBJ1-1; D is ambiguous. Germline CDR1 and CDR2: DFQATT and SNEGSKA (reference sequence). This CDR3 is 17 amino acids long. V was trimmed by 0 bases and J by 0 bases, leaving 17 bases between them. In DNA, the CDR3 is TGCAGTGCTAGAGATCGAGGTTTAGGGAACATGAACACTGAAGCTTTCTTT. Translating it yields CSARDRGLGNMNTEAFF.

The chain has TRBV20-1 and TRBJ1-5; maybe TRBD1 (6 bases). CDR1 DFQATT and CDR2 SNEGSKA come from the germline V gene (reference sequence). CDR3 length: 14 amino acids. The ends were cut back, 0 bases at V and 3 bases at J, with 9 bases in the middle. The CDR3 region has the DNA TGCAGTGCTAGAGATGACAGGAACAATCAGCCCCAGCATTTT. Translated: CSARDDRNNQPQHF.

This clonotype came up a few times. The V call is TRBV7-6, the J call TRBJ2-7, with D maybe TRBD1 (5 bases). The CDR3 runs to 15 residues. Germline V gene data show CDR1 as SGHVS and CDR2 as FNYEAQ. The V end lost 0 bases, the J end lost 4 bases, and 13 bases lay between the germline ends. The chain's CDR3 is CASSLAQGRPYEQYF. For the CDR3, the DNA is TGTGCCAGCAGCTTAGCGCAGGGCAGGCCGTACGAGCAGTACTTC.

CDR3 nucleotides: TGCAGTGCTGACCGGGACACAGATACGCAGTATTTT. Protein sequence: CSADRDTDTQYF. The V and J genes are TRBV20-1 and TRBJ2-3, with a possible D match to TRBD2 (5 bases). Germline loops: CDR1 DFQATT, CDR2 SNEGSKA (reference sequence). Trimming shortened V by 5 bases and J by 2 bases, and 8 bases separated the two germline ends. CDR3 length: 12 amino acids.